The 30 T cell receptor beta chains below come from one sample, sequenced in a study of cytomegalovirus exposure and HLA in healthy donors. PCR used 60 Vbeta primers and 13 Jbeta primers. Clones were sequenced by immunoSEQ multiplex PCR, and TCRdb holds only the in-frame ones, with some missing. Among approximately 160,000 clones listed, 68% were seen once. Sample: PBMCs. All receptors come from a man aged 50 to 60 in good health and CMV-seronegative.

This clone was picked up one time. V is TRBV27 and J is TRBJ2-5; D is undetermined. The CDR3 totals 15 residues. V was clipped by 3 bases and J by 4 bases, with 15 bases between them. Germline-derived CDR1 and CDR2 are MNHEY and SMNVEV (reference sequence). Here the CDR3 DNA reads TGTGCCAGCAGTTTGAAAACCCGGTTTGGAGAGACCCAGTACTTC. This translates into CASSLKTRFGETQYF.

V usage is TRBV29-1 and J usage is TRBJ2-2; the D gene is possibly TRBD2 (5 bases). There are 14 residues in the CDR3. Germline CDR1 SQVTM, CDR2 ANQGSEA. The V and J ends lost 3 bases and 7 bases respectively, with 15 bases between them. The CDR3 loop reads CSVDISVNGGELFF. The CDR3 nucleotides are TGCAGCGTTGATATTAGCGTAAACGGCGGGGAGCTGTTTTTT.

This clone has a handful of counts. V is TRBV4-3 and J is TRBJ2-3; 7 bases map to TRBD2. V trimming: 1 base; J trimming: 4 bases; junction bases outside the gene matches: 5. CDR1 and CDR2 (germline): LGHNA, YSLEER. CDR3 length equals 15 residues. CDR3 sequence: CASSQGGGIPDTQYF. The CDR3, as DNA: TGCGCCAGCAGCCAAGGGGGGGGGATTCCAGATACGCAGTATTTT.

The chain carries TRBV6-5 and TRBJ1-1; 12 bases are shared with TRBD1. The V and J ends lost 6 bases and 4 bases, in that order; junction bases with no gene match: 0. CDR1 MNHEY and CDR2 SVGAGI come from the germline V gene. This CDR3 has 13 amino acids. This chain's CDR3 is CASRGQGATEAFF. As DNA, the CDR3 is TGTGCCAGCAGGGGACAGGGGGCCACTGAAGCTTTCTTT.

This sequence joins TRBV29-1 and TRBJ1-1; no definite D call. The V end lost 7 bases, the J end lost 1 base, and 7 bases lay between the germline ends. This CDR3 is built from 11 residues. Per the germline V gene, CDR1 is SQVTM and CDR2 is ANQGSEA. The CDR3 reads CSGRQNTEAFF. The CDR3 DNA is TGCAGCGGCCGACAGAACACTGAAGCTTTCTTT.

Note on this clone: Within the sample, other DNA sequences also encode this same CDR3. This sequence joins TRBV6-1 and TRBJ2-7; 8 nucleotides agree with TRBD1. This CDR3 region has 14 residues. CDR1 MNHNS and CDR2 SASEGT come from the germline V gene. Trimming at V came to 4 bases and at J to 1 base, leaving 3 bases not matched to a gene. CDR3 sequence reads: CASSGTGLSYEQYF. In DNA, the CDR3 is TGTGCCAGCAGTGGGACAGGGTTATCCTACGAGCAGTACTTC.

This clone was found a few times. The V and J genes are TRBV5-1 and TRBJ1-1, with 11 bases identical to TRBD1. This CDR3 spans 16 amino acids. Germline CDR1 is SGHRS and CDR2 is YFSETQ. V shed 2 bases and J 4 bases; nucleotides not matched to a gene: 7. DNA for the CDR3: TGCGCCAGCAGCTTCCCTGGGACAGGGGGGTCCACTGAAGCTTTCTTT. Translated, it gives CASSFPGTGGSTEAFF.

In this sample, this clone turned up a few times. V usage is TRBV28 and J usage is TRBJ2-5, with D tentatively TRBD1 (6 bases). The V gene lost 6 bases and the J gene lost 2 bases, with 7 bases spanning the gap. This CDR3 has 12 amino acids. The germline V gene has CDR1 MDHEN and CDR2 SYDVKM. The CDR3 is CASSDRQETQYF. For the CDR3, the DNA is TGTGCCAGCAGCGACAGGCAAGAGACCCAGTACTTC.

The chain is built from TRBV7-9 and TRBJ1-5; 7 bases map to TRBD1. The trim removed 5 bases at V and 8 bases at J, leaving 6 bases unmatched. CDR1 is SEHNR and CDR2 is FQNEAQ in the germline V gene (reference sequence). The CDR3 sequence is 13 residues long. DNA for the CDR3: TGTGCCAGCAGCCTAGAGGGGGCGAAGCCCCAGCATTTT. Translated: CASSLEGAKPQHF.

The chain employs TRBV9 and TRBJ2-7, with a weak D call TRBD1 (5 bases). The CDR3 extends over 14 amino acids. V was clipped by 1 base and J by 3 bases, with 11 bases between them. Looked up from germline, CDR1 is SGDLS and CDR2 is YYNGEE. Here the CDR3 reads CASSVTDTFYEQYF. The CDR3 DNA follows: TGTGCCAGCAGCGTAACGGACACCTTCTACGAGCAGTACTTC.

The rearrangement joins TRBV5-1 to TRBJ1-4, with 7 bases that match TRBD1. Looked up from germline, CDR1 is SGHRS and CDR2 is YFSETQ. The CDR3 extends over 15 amino acids. The trim removed 2 bases at V and 3 bases at J, leaving 4 bases unmatched. CDR3 sequence (DNA): TGCGCCAGCAGCTTTGCAGGGGGGCCTAATGAAAAACTGTTTTTT. As protein: CASSFAGGPNEKLFF.

The J gene is TRBJ2-2, the V gene TRBV5-1, with 7 bases that match TRBD1. V lost 7 bases and J lost 6; bases outside the gene matches: 12. Germline V gives CDR1 SGHRS, CDR2 YFSETQ. The CDR3 has 15 amino acids. The chain's CDR3 is CASGGREGAAGELFF. DNA of the CDR3: TGCGCCAGCGGGGGCCGTGAGGGGGCCGCCGGGGAGCTGTTTTTT.

This clone occurred once. The chain joins TRBV7-6 to TRBJ1-2; 9 positions match TRBD1. The germline V gene has CDR1 SGHVS and CDR2 FNYEAQ. This CDR3 is 15 amino acids long. Trimming took 1 base from V and 3 from J; bases not matched to a gene: 3. CDR3 nucleotide sequence: TGTGCCAGCAGCTTAGGACAGGGGGACTACTATGGCTACACCTTC. It is translated as CASSLGQGDYYGYTF.

The chain employs TRBV9 and TRBJ1-2, with D uncertain. The CDR3 extends over 13 amino acids. Germline V gene sequence: CDR1 SGDLS, CDR2 YYNGEE. With 0 bases removed from V and 2 bases from J, the gap between germline ends came to 5 bases. CDR3 amino acids: CASSVAQNYGYTF. The CDR3 DNA is TGTGCCAGCAGCGTAGCTCAGAACTATGGCTACACCTTC.

V usage is TRBV29-1 and J usage is TRBJ1-4; no clear D. The CDR3 runs 13 residues. Germline values: CDR1 SQVTM, CDR2 ANQGSEA. V lost 6 bases to trimming and J lost 0 bases, with 8 bases between them. Written as DNA, the CDR3 is TGCAGCGTAAAGACAACAACTAATGAAAAACTGTTTTTT. Residues: CSVKTTTNEKLFF.

This clone turned up a few times. The chain uses TRBV5-8 and TRBJ1-6; the D gene is possibly TRBD1 (5 bases). Trimming removed 0 bases from V and 3 bases from J, with 10 bases in between. CDR1 is SGHTS and CDR2 is YDEGEE in the germline V gene. The CDR3 is made up of 16 amino acids. CDR3 nucleotide sequence: TGTGCCAGCAGCTTGGAGGCAGGGATCTATAATTCACCCCTCCACTTT. Protein: CASSLEAGIYNSPLHF.

V gene TRBV7-2 combines with J gene TRBJ2-1; TRBD2 matches 12 bases. V dropped 5 bases and J dropped 3; count of bases not matched to a gene: 11. Germline CDR1 SGHTA, CDR2 FQGNSA. The CDR3 loop spans 18 amino acids. The CDR3 loop is CASSPRRTSGENYNEQFF. As DNA, the CDR3 is TGTGCCAGCAGCCCCCGCCGGACTAGCGGGGAGAACTACAATGAGCAGTTCTTC.

The chain's CDR3 is CASSLGSGQGYGYTF. CDR3 DNA sequence: TGCGCCAGCAGCTTGGGCTCGGGACAGGGCTATGGCTACACCTTC. The chain combines TRBV5-1 with TRBJ1-2; 9 nucleotides align to TRBD1. After removal of 0 bases from V and 4 bases from J, the junction contained 4 bases not matched to a gene. The CDR3 spans 15 residues. CDR1 and CDR2 (germline): SGHRS, YFSETQ.

The genes are TRBV7-2 and TRBJ1-1; TRBD1 might be the D (5 bases). CDR1 is SGHTA and CDR2 is FQGNSA in the germline V gene. With 3 bases removed from V and 5 bases from J, the gap between germline ends came to 16 bases. This CDR3 is 15 amino acids long. CDR3 nucleotide sequence: TGTGCCAGCAGCTTCTCGGGGATGGAGGGGACTGAAGCTTTCTTT. It encodes CASSFSGMEGTEAFF.

The CDR3, as DNA: TGTGCCAGCAGTTACGCCACAGGGGTGATGCCCCTCCACTTT. Its protein product is CASSYATGVMPLHF. The chain carries TRBV6-5 and TRBJ1-6; 7 nucleotides align to TRBD1. V shed 2 bases and J 13 bases; nucleotides not matched to a gene: 8. Germline lookup yields CDR1 MNHEY and CDR2 SVGAGI. The CDR3 runs to 14 residues.

This chain joins TRBV7-9 and TRBJ1-1; TRBD1 matches at 7 bases. This CDR3 comprises 16 residues. Germline V gene data show CDR1 as SEHNR and CDR2 as FQNEAQ (reference sequence). Trimming cost V 2 bases and J 8 bases; bases outside gene matches: 14. The CDR3 reads CASSLFGWDSGTEAFF. The CDR3 bases are TGTGCCAGCAGCTTATTTGGGTGGGACAGTGGAACAGAAGCTTTCTTT.

The V gene is TRBV6-5, the J gene TRBJ1-6, with 8 bases lining up with TRBD1. This CDR3 is built from 14 residues. V was clipped by 4 bases and J by 6 bases; unmatched bases: 2. The germline CDR1 and CDR2 sequences are MNHEY and SVGAGI. CDR3 loop: CASSLDRANSPLHF. The CDR3 coding sequence is TGTGCCAGCAGTTTGGACAGGGCTAATTCACCCCTCCACTTT.

This clone was recorded only once. The rearrangement uses TRBV10-2 and TRBJ2-2; D may be TRBD2 (5 bases). The CDR3 loop spans 15 amino acids. V was trimmed by 3 bases and J by 5 bases, leaving 13 bases between them. The germline V gene encodes CDR1 WSHSY and CDR2 SAAADI. The CDR3 DNA sequence: TGCGCCAGCAGTGAAACGGGGAAACCTACCGGGGAGCTGTTTTTT. This encodes CASSETGKPTGELFF.

The V call is TRBV7-9, the J call TRBJ1-2; D call uncertain. Germline CDR1 reads SEHNR; CDR2 reads FQNEAQ (reference sequence). The CDR3 covers 12 residues. Trimming took 0 bases from V and 3 from J, leaving 2 bases between them. CDR3 in amino acids: CASSLADYGYTF. In DNA, the CDR3 is TGTGCCAGCAGCTTAGCCGACTATGGCTACACCTTC.

This rearrangement joins TRBV5-1 to TRBJ2-7; tentatively, D is TRBD1 (6 bases). This CDR3 has 14 residues. V was shortened by 0 bases and J by 12 bases, with 19 bases between the two germline ends. CDR1 SGHRS and CDR2 YFSETQ come from the germline V gene. CDR3 in DNA: TGCGCCAGCAGCTTGGAAGCAGGGGTGACAGACCTGTACTTC. It codes for CASSLEAGVTDLYF.

V gene TRBV11-2 combines with J gene TRBJ1-2, with no clear D. Germline V gene sequence: CDR1 SGHAT, CDR2 FQNNGV. V was cut by 5 bases and J by 3 bases, with 10 bases left in between. The CDR3 loop spans 13 amino acids. In DNA form, the CDR3 reads TGTGCCAGCAGCCCCCCCGGGTACTATGGCTACACCTTC. As protein: CASSPPGYYGYTF. The complete variable domain, with remaining parts taken from reference TRBV11-2 and TRBJ1-2, reads EAGVAQSPRYKIIEKRQSVAFWCNPISGHATLYWYQQILGQGPKLLIQFQNNGVVDDSQLPKDRFSAERLKGVDSTLKIQPAKLEDSAVYLCASSPPGYYGYTFGSGTRLTVV.

The chain uses TRBV5-8 and TRBJ2-3; the D gene is possibly TRBD2 (6 bases). Between the trimmed V and J ends, which lost 4 bases and 12 bases, there was a span of 15 bases. This CDR3 spans 12 amino acids. Germline CDR1 reads SGHTS; CDR2 reads YDEGEE. The CDR3 is CASSMGLRVQYF. For the CDR3, the DNA is TGTGCCAGCAGCATGGGACTGAGGGTTCAGTATTTT.

The chain recombines TRBV11-2 with TRBJ1-1; tentative D call: TRBD1 (5 bases). The CDR3 is made up of 15 amino acids. Looked up from germline, CDR1 is SGHAT and CDR2 is FQNNGV. The V and J ends lost 3 bases and 1 base respectively, with 12 bases between them. The CDR3 reads CASSFRQYENTEAFF. The CDR3 bases are TGTGCCAGCAGCTTCCGACAGTACGAGAACACTGAAGCTTTCTTT.

The rearrangement joins TRBV5-4 to TRBJ2-5; possibly TRBD1 for D (5 bases). This CDR3 has 13 amino acids. Trimming took off 4 bases at V and 6 bases at J, with 13 bases between the two ends. Looked up from germline, CDR1 is SGHNT and CDR2 is YYREEE (reference sequence). The CDR3 sequence: CASSRTTMKTQYF. The CDR3 nucleotides read TGTGCCAGCAGCCGGACAACAATGAAGACCCAGTACTTC.

The chain links TRBV7-9 to TRBJ2-5, with TRBD1 identical over 7 bases. Germline values: CDR1 SEHNR, CDR2 FQNEAQ (reference sequence). V lost 3 bases, J lost 4 bases, and 17 bases stayed unmatched. The CDR3 totals 18 residues. This CDR3 reads CASSFLSGLTGWVETQYF. CDR3 coding DNA: TGTGCCAGCAGCTTCCTATCCGGACTGACAGGGTGGGTAGAGACCCAGTACTTC.